The clone carrying this TCR beta chain showed up just a few times. Its antigen remains unidentified. CDR1 is SGDLS and CDR2 is YYNGEE in the germline V gene. V was clipped by 2 bases and J by 0 bases, with 5 bases between them. CDR3 length: 13 amino acids. TCRdb independently ran MiXCR on the 5' RACE reads; one entry per CDR3 protein. The repertoire includes about 70,000 distinct CDR3 sequences, 4.6% of them detected once, and approximately 3.7% sits in the top ten. This record belongs to a study of early T cells in non-severe SARS-CoV-2 infection. As for the study in general: Sequencing targeted bulk RNA from unsorted whole blood, leaving chains unpaired. Study-level points and caveats: Matching with VDJdb favored anti-spike CD8 responses (missing private and CD4 specificities).

This clonotype was sampled from an adult who was a healthcare worker with PCR-confirmed SARS-CoV-2 infection or an uninfected control (not recorded which). The donor label of this sample is uncertain. This chain links TRBV9 with TRBJ2-5; D is undetermined. The sequencing used whole blood, collected at baseline. The CDR3 protein is CASSVPYQETQYF. The CDR3 DNA reads TGTGCCAGCAGCGTCCCTTACCAAGAGACCCAGTACTTC.